One sample yielded the 20 T cell receptor beta chains listed below, sequenced in a study of blood T cell repertoires in COVID-19. TCRdb's table, derived via immunoSEQ multiplex PCR, lists solely in-frame clones and lacks some. The table lists approximately 300,000 clones, roughly 90% of them singletons. Source material: peripheral blood. Receptors originate from a woman aged 50 to 65 with active or convalescent COVID-19.

V is TRBV6-5 and J is TRBJ1-3, with D unresolved. Trimming left V 4 bases short and J 2 bases short, with 6 bases between. The germline V gene encodes CDR1 MNHEY and CDR2 SVGAGI. The CDR3 length is 13 residues. The CDR3 spells CASSSRTGNTIYF. The CDR3 DNA is TGTGCCAGCAGTTCCAGAACTGGAAACACCATATATTTT.

The genes are TRBV27 and TRBJ1-5, with 8 bases identical to TRBD1. The germline gives CDR1 MNHEY, CDR2 SMNVEV (reference sequence). This CDR3 region has 17 residues. The V and J ends lost 4 bases and 0 bases, in that order; junction bases with no gene match: 8. CDR3 amino acids: CASSSLGQDASNQPQHF. For the CDR3, the DNA is TGTGCCAGCAGTTCCCTGGGACAGGACGCTAGCAATCAGCCCCAGCATTTT.

This chain links TRBV30 with TRBJ1-2; D unclear. Trimming took off 4 bases at V and 5 bases at J, with 14 bases between the two ends. In germline, CDR1 is GTSNPN, CDR2 SVGIG (reference sequence). This CDR3 is 13 amino acids long. CDR3 in DNA: TGTGCCTGGACGATGTTCGATGAGTATGGCTACACCTTC. Encoded protein: CAWTMFDEYGYTF.

This chain connects TRBV7-8 to TRBJ1-1; D possibly corresponds to TRBD1 (6 bases). V lost 4 bases, J lost 2 bases, and 17 bases lay in between. Germline values: CDR1 SGHVS, CDR2 FQNEAQ. CDR3 length: 16 residues. CDR3 nucleotides: TGTGCCAGCAGCTCCCGACAGGTCGCTTCCAACACTGAAGCTTTCTTT. Amino acids: CASSSRQVASNTEAFF.

The chain carries TRBV3-1 (or the pseudogene TRBV3-2) and TRBJ2-1; perhaps TRBD1 as D (5 bases). The ends were cut back, 7 bases at V and 2 bases at J, with 12 bases in the middle. The length of the CDR3 is 14 residues. The germline gives CDR1 LGHDT, CDR2 YNNKEL (reference sequence). CDR3 in DNA: TGTGCCAGCACCCCTCGACAGCCCTACAATGAGCAGTTCTTC. It translates to CASTPRQPYNEQFF.

This clone has just a few counts. The CDR3, as DNA: TGTGCCAGCAGTCCCCTCAGGCTAGCGGGGCCAAACACCGGGGAGCTGTTTTTT. Its protein product is CASSPLRLAGPNTGELFF. The chain is built from TRBV6-2 or TRBV6-3 and TRBJ2-2, with 9 bases identical to TRBD2. This CDR3 is 18 amino acids long. V gave up 5 bases and J gave up 2 bases; unmatched junction bases: 12. CDR1 is MNHEY, CDR2 SVGEGT, per germline.

The chain uses TRBV7-8 and TRBJ2-7; unclear D gene. V was shortened by 1 base and J by 4 bases, with 11 bases between the two germline ends. The CDR3 is 14 amino acids. The germline CDR1 and CDR2 sequences are SGHVS and FQNEAQ. This CDR3 reads CASSLGWSQYEQYF. The CDR3 DNA sequence: TGTGCCAGCAGCTTAGGTTGGAGCCAGTACGAGCAGTACTTC.

V gene TRBV4-2 combines with J gene TRBJ1-1, with a tentative D call TRBD1 (5 bases). CDR3 length: 15 residues. V was trimmed by 4 bases and J by 7 bases, leaving 19 bases between them. In germline, CDR1 is LGHNA, CDR2 YNFKEQ. In nucleotides, the CDR3 is TGTGCCAGCAGCCCAGAGTCGGGGGGGGGTGGTGAAGCTTTCTTT. Its protein is CASSPESGGGGEAFF.

The chain uses TRBV11-1 and TRBJ1-1; TRBD1 matches 7 bases. The CDR3 has 15 residues. The germline CDR1 and CDR2 sequences are SGHAT and FQDESV (reference sequence). V lost 1 base and J lost 11; bases outside the gene matches: 13. CDR3 coding DNA: TGTGCCAGCAGCTTAGTGTGGGACAGCCATGAACGGGCTTTCTTT. This translates into CASSLVWDSHERAFF. Drawing the rest from reference TRBV11-1 and TRBJ1-1, the complete variable domain is EAEVAQSPRYKITEKSQAVAFWCDPISGHATLYWYRQILGQGPELLVQFQDESVVDDSQLPKDRFSAERLKGVDSTLKIQPAELGDSAMYLCASSLVWDSHERAFFGQGTRLTVV.

The rearrangement links TRBV19 to TRBJ1-6; 8 nucleotides agree with TRBD1. Per germline, CDR1 LNHDA and CDR2 SQIVND (reference sequence). With 5 bases clipped from V and 10 bases from J, the junction kept 10 bases outside the gene matches. The CDR3 has 15 amino acids. DNA for the CDR3: TGTGCCAGTAGTTCATTCGGACAGGGTGGATCACCCCTCCACTTT. Translation gives CASSSFGQGGSPLHF.

V and J are TRBV4-1 and TRBJ1-2, with D possibly being TRBD1 (5 bases). This CDR3 contains 14 residues. The germline gives CDR1 MGHRA, CDR2 YSYEKL. The V end lost 3 bases, the J end lost 4 bases, and 12 bases lay between the germline ends. CDR3 in amino acids: CASSQGFRGYGYTF. The CDR3 bases are TGCGCCAGCAGCCAGGGATTTAGGGGCTATGGCTACACCTTC.

This clone was seen only once. The chain joins TRBV28 to TRBJ1-4, with 7 nucleotides matching TRBD1. The J segment lost 8 bases and the V segment lost 4 bases, leaving 7 bases of the junction unmatched. There are 14 residues in the CDR3. Germline values: CDR1 MDHEN, CDR2 SYDVKM. The DNA for the CDR3 is TGTGCCAGCAGTTCCGGACAGGTTCGCGAAAAACTGTTTTTT. Translation gives CASSSGQVREKLFF.

Turning to this clone: The sample holds other DNA sequences that translate to the same CDR3. CDR3 sequence: CASSQVSNTEAFF. The CDR3 DNA sequence: TGTGCCAGCAGCCAAGTATCTAACACTGAAGCTTTCTTT. V and J are TRBV14 and TRBJ1-1, with D hard to call. This CDR3 has 13 amino acids. Trimming cost V 1 base and J 2 bases, with 5 bases left between them. Germline V gene sequence: CDR1 SGHDN, CDR2 FVKESK.

V gene TRBV7-2 combines with J gene TRBJ2-7; D is perhaps TRBD2 (6 bases). The germline V gene encodes CDR1 SGHTA and CDR2 FQGNSA. The V end was cut by 1 base, the J end by 0 bases, with 10 bases between. The CDR3 covers 15 residues. The CDR3 spells CASSLGTTSSYEQYF. CDR3 sequence (DNA): TGTGCCAGCAGCTTAGGGACTACCAGCTCCTACGAGCAGTACTTC.

This chain links TRBV7-9 with TRBJ2-3, with D hard to call. The germline V and J ends were trimmed by 2 bases and 2 bases, with 8 bases remaining between them. The CDR3 covers 14 residues. In germline, CDR1 is SEHNR, CDR2 FQNEAQ (reference sequence). The CDR3 coding sequence is TGTGCCAGCAGCTTACCAGAGGCCACAGATACGCAGTATTTT. It yields the protein CASSLPEATDTQYF.

Only one count was recorded for this clone. CDR3 in DNA: TGTGCCAGTAGTGTCGGACAGGGGGCTTACAATGAGCAGTTCTTC. Translation gives CASSVGQGAYNEQFF. The chain couples TRBV19 to TRBJ2-1, with 11 bases aligning to TRBD1. The CDR3 runs 15 residues. V gave up 5 bases and J gave up 4 bases; unmatched junction bases: 4. Germline-derived CDR1 and CDR2 are LNHDA and SQIVND (reference sequence).

This chain links TRBV5-4 with TRBJ1-1; 7 nucleotides agree with TRBD1. The length of the CDR3 is 15 residues. Germline CDR1 is SGHNT and CDR2 is YYREEE (reference sequence). With V trimmed by 4 bases and J by 3 bases, 9 bases remained unmatched. CDR3 coding DNA: TGTGCCAGCAGCGGAGGGGACAGCGCTTACACTGAAGCTTTCTTT. Protein product: CASSGGDSAYTEAFF.

The chain links TRBV5-5 to TRBJ2-1; TRBD2 agrees at 8 bases. J lost 4 bases, V lost 4 bases, and 7 bases had no gene match. CDR1 is SGHKS, CDR2 YYEKEE, per germline (reference sequence). CDR3 size: 15 residues. The CDR3 sequence: CASSDLGTRYNEQFF. The CDR3 DNA reads TGTGCCAGCAGCGATCTCGGGACTAGATACAATGAGCAGTTCTTC.

J is TRBJ2-3 and V is TRBV9, with D tentatively TRBD2 (6 bases). Trimming removed 4 bases from V and 2 bases from J, with 11 bases in between. The V gene's germline CDR1 is SGDLS and CDR2 YYNGEE. The CDR3 extends over 14 amino acids. The CDR3 protein is CASSSTSTTDTQYF. DNA for the CDR3: TGTGCCAGCAGCTCTACTAGCACCACAGATACGCAGTATTTT.

The chain employs TRBV5-8 and TRBJ2-2; 15 positions agree with TRBD2. The CDR3 consists of 17 residues. The trim removed 3 bases at V and 4 bases at J, leaving 4 bases unmatched. Germline V lookup: CDR1 SGHTS, CDR2 YDEGEE. CDR3 nucleotide sequence: TGTGCCAGCAGCTACTCGGGACTAGCGGGGGGCACCGGGGAGCTGTTTTTT. This codes for CASSYSGLAGGTGELFF.